These 14 T cell receptor beta chains came from one sample sequenced in a study of metastatic and nonmetastatic thyroid tumors. TCRdb re-analyzed the PCR reads using MiXCR. The sample has 4,500 or so clones, just under 30% seen once. Patients underwent thyroid surgery, and none had received any treatment before it. Sequenced input: adjacent normal tissue. Receptors originate from a male donor with papillary thyroid cancer or a benign thyroid nodule (not recorded which). Some clones in this sample may be carry-over from other donors' samples.

This clone was detected ten times or more. The chain is built from TRBV28 and TRBJ2-3; 7 nucleotides line up with TRBD2. This CDR3 contains 16 residues. Per germline, CDR1 MDHEN and CDR2 SYDVKM. J lost 2 bases, V lost 6 bases, and 11 bases had no gene match. The CDR3 here is CASSHSTSASTDTQYF. CDR3 nucleotide sequence: TGTGCCAGCAGCCACTCCACTAGCGCCTCCACAGATACGCAGTATTTT.

This clone was picked up a small number of times. The junction departs from the called germline gene at one end, perhaps through a read error. The V gene is TRBV29-1, the J gene TRBJ2-7; D might be TRBD1 or TRBD2, each matching 5 bases. This CDR3 spans 13 amino acids. The germline V gene encodes CDR1 SQVTM and CDR2 ANQGSEA. CDR3 in DNA: TGCAGCGTTCCGCGGGCAGGGTCCTACGATCAGTACTTC. This codes for CSVPRAGSYDQYF.

V gene TRBV9 combines with J gene TRBJ2-1, with D perhaps matching TRBD2 (5 bases). Germline CDR1 SGDLS, CDR2 YYNGEE. The CDR3 totals 15 residues. Trimming removed 0 bases from V and 3 bases from J, with 10 bases in between. The CDR3 bases are TGTGCCAGCAGCGTAGACGAGGGCGGCTACAATGAGCAGTTCTTC. It yields the protein CASSVDEGGYNEQFF. Together with reference TRBV9 and TRBJ2-1, the CDR3 gives the full variable domain: DSGVTQTPKHLITATGQRVTLRCSPRSGDLSVYWYQQSLDQGLQFLIQYYNGEERAKGNILERFSAQQFPDLHSELNLSSLELGDSALYFCASSVDEGGYNEQFFGPGTRLTVL.

The rearrangement joins TRBV20-1 to TRBJ2-7; tentatively, D is TRBD1 or TRBD2 (5 bases each). Trimming stripped 3 bases from V and 3 bases from J, with 12 bases between. Per germline, CDR1 DFQATT and CDR2 SNEGSKA (reference sequence). This CDR3 comprises 13 residues. The CDR3 loop is CSASAGRGYEQYF. The CDR3 DNA reads TGCAGTGCTAGCGCAGGGAGAGGCTACGAGCAGTACTTC.

This clone was recorded at least ten times. The chain carries TRBV3-1 and TRBJ2-1; TRBD2 matches 9 bases. J was trimmed by 4 bases and V by 0 bases; bases with no gene match: 7. Germline assignment: CDR1 LGHDT and CDR2 YNNKEL (reference sequence). CDR3 length: 17 residues. CDR3: CASSQDVIAGAYNEQFF. Written as DNA, the CDR3 is TGTGCCAGCAGCCAAGACGTAATAGCGGGGGCGTACAATGAGCAGTTCTTC.

This chain links TRBV5-6 with TRBJ2-1; D might be TRBD1 (5 bases). The germline V gene has CDR1 SGHDT and CDR2 YYEEEE. The CDR3 contains 13 residues. Trimming removed 0 bases from V and 7 bases from J, with 8 bases in between. The CDR3 DNA sequence: TGTGCCAGCAGCTTGGGACAGATTAATGAGCAGTTCTTC. This codes for CASSLGQINEQFF. Combining the CDR3 with reference TRBV5-6 and TRBJ2-1 gives the whole variable domain DAGVTQSPTHLIKTRGQQVTLRCSPKSGHDTVSWYQQALGQGPQFIFQYYEEEERQRGNFPDRFSGHQFPNYSSELNVNALLLGDSALYLCASSLGQINEQFFGPGTRLTVL.

The chain combines TRBV9 with TRBJ2-1; 9 nucleotides align to TRBD2. TRBJ2-5 matches the DNA end more closely, so the J call is doubtful. CDR3 size: 14 residues. Germline assignment: CDR1 SGDLS and CDR2 YYNGEE. This chain's CDR3 is CASSVEGAGGPQYF. The CDR3 DNA reads TGTGCCAGCAGCGTAGAGGGAGCGGGAGGCCCCCAGTACTTC.

The chain links TRBV6-5 to TRBJ2-5; TRBD1 matches 7 bases. Germline loops: CDR1 MNHEY, CDR2 SVGAGI. Trimming removed 3 bases from V and 5 bases from J; junction bases left unmatched: 6. This CDR3 comprises 14 residues. The CDR3 DNA sequence: TGTGCCAGCAGTTATAGTAGGGGGCTGGAGACCCAGTACTTC. As protein: CASSYSRGLETQYF.

This clone was detected only a few times. The chain joins TRBV6-1 to TRBJ2-5, with D unresolved. Germline-derived CDR1 and CDR2 are MNHNS and SASEGT. V was trimmed by 1 base and J by 1 base, leaving 13 bases between them. This CDR3 has 16 amino acids. This CDR3 is CASSEGGGEFQETQYF. CDR3 coding DNA: TGTGCCAGCAGTGAAGGGGGTGGTGAATTCCAAGAGACCCAGTACTTC.

This clone was detected a few times. The chain recombines TRBV6-9 with TRBJ2-7; D may be TRBD1 (5 bases). The germline CDR1 and CDR2 sequences are MNHGY and SVAAGI. This CDR3 contains 15 residues. Trimming stripped 2 bases from V and 3 bases from J, with 14 bases between. In DNA, the CDR3 is TGTGCCAGCAGTTATGACAGTGTAAATTACTACGAGCAGTACTTC. It translates to CASSYDSVNYYEQYF.

The chain recombines TRBV5-1 with TRBJ1-5; D is unresolved. This CDR3 spans 13 amino acids. With 1 base removed from V and 7 bases from J, the gap between germline ends came to 9 bases. From germline, CDR1 is SGHRS and CDR2 YFSETQ. The CDR3 spells CASSLSGDQPQHF. CDR3 sequence (DNA): TGCGCCAGCAGCTTGTCGGGAGACCAGCCCCAGCATTTT.

The chain links TRBV19 to TRBJ2-1; D unclear. This CDR3 is built from 11 residues. V lost 5 bases and J 10 bases, leaving 9 bases between the germline ends. Per the germline V gene, CDR1 is LNHDA and CDR2 is SQIVND (reference sequence). In DNA, the CDR3 is TGTGCCAGTAGTCCCAGCAGGGAGCAGTTCTTC. This translates into CASSPSREQFF. Filled out from reference TRBV19 and TRBJ2-1, the complete variable domain reads DGGITQSPKYLFRKEGQNVTLSCEQNLNHDAMYWYRQDPGQGLRLIYYSQIVNDFQKGDIAEGYSVSREKKESFPLTVTSAQKNPTAFYLCASSPSREQFFGPGTRLTVL.

The chain uses TRBV5-1 and TRBJ2-5, with D perhaps TRBD2 (6 bases). The V and J ends lost 3 bases and 9 bases respectively, with 18 bases between them. The length of the CDR3 is 14 residues. Germline V gives CDR1 SGHRS, CDR2 YFSETQ. This CDR3 reads CASSSRDGSVAQYF. The CDR3 region has the DNA TGCGCCAGCAGCTCGCGGGACGGTAGTGTGGCCCAGTACTTC.

This clone was detected a few times. As the CDR3 is not closed by the conserved phenylalanine or tryptophan, this likely results from a read error. The rearrangement joins TRBV6-1 to TRBJ2-7, with a tentative D call TRBD2 (5 bases). Germline V gene sequence: CDR1 MNHNS, CDR2 SASEGT. This CDR3 region has 13 residues. V was cut by 10 bases and J by 0 bases, with 13 bases left in between. The CDR3 nucleotides are TGTGCCACCATAGCGACCAGCTCCTACGAGCAGTACCTC. Protein sequence: CATIATSSYEQYL.